The following is a T cell receptor (beta chain) sequence with its context. This clone was seen more than once but under ten times. It lacks a known antigen. There are no base qualities to consult, and no much larger clone falls within one base. This sample is drawn from a study of OX40 agonist ivuxolimab in advanced cancers. Looking at the study overall: Ivuxolimab was an agonistic, fully human IgG2 monoclonal antibody directed against OX40 (CD134), a costimulatory receptor. Partial responses occurred in three dose-escalation patients, of whom one had hepatocellular carcinoma and two had cutaneous melanoma. Peripheral TCRbeta sequencing aimed to test whether ivuxolimab altered TCR sequence diversity and caused clonal T-cell expansion. Intravenous ivuxolimab was administered to patients every 2 weeks at six dose levels: 0.01, 0.1, 0.3, 1.5, 3 and 10 mg/kg. Of the approximately 50 dose-escalation patients, hepatocellular carcinoma was present in some 19, melanoma in roughly 15, renal cell carcinoma in 9 and head and neck cancer in 9. A male proportion of around 83% and a mean age of around 60 years, ranging from 23 to 79, were recorded for the dose-escalation cohort. Patients were allowed to have had prior anti-PD-1, anti-PD-L1 or anti-CTLA-4 therapy, and 40% of the dose-escalation patients had been treated with checkpoint inhibitors. The paper describes the monotherapy dose-escalation part (N of about 52 patients) of the phase I trial of ivuxolimab. What the authors observed across the whole study: Clonal expansion of both CD4+ and CD8+ blood T cells was observed from baseline to week 6 at doses 0.1 to 3.0 mg/kg. Low levels of normalized T-cell clonal expansion were also shown by some nonresponding patients. In partial responders in the 0.1-3.0 mg/kg groups, normalized peripheral clonal expansion was found to be among the lowest, especially among CD8+ T cells. Which antigens the clonally expanded peripheral T cells were specific for was not determined. After ivuxolimab, CD8+ T cells had more expanded clones than CD4+ T cells on average.

Counted from cysteine to phenylalanine, this CDR3 has 14 amino acids. Solely the CDR3 DNA is kept, with 42 bases framed from the first base. For CDR1 and CDR2, the germline V gene (reference sequence) lists LNHDA and SQIVND. At the junction V is shortened by 10 bases and J by 1 base; bases outside the gene matches: 6. For sequencing of the TCRbeta CDR3 region, genomic DNA was extracted from the sorted cells. TCRbeta CDR3 regions were sequenced using the immunoSEQ Assay. TCRdb took over this immuneACCESS table, retaining in-frame rearrangements with V and J assigned. Such tables are incomplete; in checked studies, under half of the missing clones stem from an unresolved V gene, and the remainder is unexplained. The sample includes some 74,000 clones, with around 89% observed a single time. The ten top clones hold approximately 0.98% of the sample. The trial excluded patients who had a history of autoimmune disease or were on systemic immunosuppression. In every dose cohort, peripheral blood was drawn for TCR sequencing at baseline, cycle 4 day 1, and cycle 7 day 1. The samples were taken from a phase I, first-in-human, multicenter, open-label dose-escalation trial of ivuxolimab. The trial enrolled adults with locally advanced or metastatic head and neck squamous cell, hepatocellular, melanoma or renal cell carcinoma. CD4+ and CD8+ T cells were sorted separately from peripheral blood before TCR sequencing.

The sequence came from an adult with an advanced solid tumor such as melanoma, head and neck, liver or kidney cancer. The rearrangement combines TRBV19 with TRBJ1-1; 10 nucleotides in the junction match TRBD1. This specimen consisted of CD4+ or CD8+ T cells sorted from blood, obtained in a trial of the OX40 agonist ivuxolimab. The DNA sequence is as follows: TGTGCCACCATAGGACAGGGGGGGAACACTGAAGCTTTCTTT. The resulting protein is CATIGQGGNTEAFF.